A single sample gave rise to the 17 T cell receptor beta chains below, sequenced in a study of cytotoxic CD8 clonotypes in ibrutinib-treated CLL. Produced via immunoSEQ multiplex PCR; TCRdb's table is partial and in-frame only. Found here are 110,000 to 150,000 clones, under 95% of them singletons; the top ten hold roughly a tenth. Sequences were derived from PBMCs, sampled after 12 months of ibrutinib treatment. Source of these receptors: a human donor with chronic lymphocytic leukemia.

V usage is TRBV28 and J usage is TRBJ2-7; D gene uncertain. The CDR3 is 13 residues long. Germline V gene lookup returns CDR1 MDHEN and CDR2 SYDVKM. The V and J ends lost 7 bases and 0 bases respectively, with 10 bases between them. CDR3 amino acids: CASNEGYSYEQYF. DNA for the CDR3: TGTGCCAGCAATGAAGGTTACTCCTACGAGCAGTACTTC. Based on the CDR3 plus reference TRBV28 and TRBJ2-7, the full variable domain is DVKVTQSSRYLVKRTGEKVFLECVQDMDHENMFWYRQDPGLGLRLIYFSYDVKMKEKGDIPEGYSVSREKKERFSLILESASTNQTSMYLCASNEGYSYEQYFGPGTRLTVT.

V is TRBV18 and J is TRBJ2-7, with 9 nucleotides matching TRBD1. Trimming at V came to 3 bases and at J to 2 bases, leaving 2 bases not matched to a gene. This CDR3 spans 14 amino acids. Germline CDR1 reads KGHSH; CDR2 reads LQKENI. The CDR3 protein is CASSPGTGTYEQYF. CDR3 sequence (DNA): TGTGCCAGCTCACCGGGGACAGGGACCTACGAGCAGTACTTC.

The rearrangement links TRBV19 to TRBJ1-3; 9 bases are a match to TRBD1. The V segment lost 10 bases and the J segment 0 bases; nucleotides outside the gene matches: 7. From germline, CDR1 is LNHDA and CDR2 SQIVND (reference sequence). The CDR3 is 15 residues long. The CDR3 sequence is CATTGTGLSGNTIYF. The CDR3 nucleotides read TGTGCCACCACCGGGACAGGGCTCTCTGGAAACACCATATATTTT.

The rearrangement links TRBV29-1 to TRBJ1-4; D is uncertain. The CDR3 loop spans 15 amino acids. Germline CDR1 and CDR2: SQVTM and ANQGSEA. Trimming cost V 5 bases and J 0 bases, with 13 bases left between them. CDR3 amino acids: CSVQVQAATNEKLFF. The CDR3 DNA reads as TGCAGCGTTCAGGTCCAGGCCGCAACTAATGAAAAACTGTTTTTT.

Note on this clone: The identical CDR3 is also encoded by other nucleotide sequences in the sample. This sequence joins TRBV9 and TRBJ2-1; TRBD2 matches at 11 bases. V lost 0 bases, J lost 3 bases, and 2 bases stayed unmatched. Germline CDR1 SGDLS, CDR2 YYNGEE. The CDR3 loop spans 16 amino acids. The CDR3 coding sequence is TGTGCCAGCAGCGTAGGAACTAGCGGGAGCTACAATGAGCAGTTCTTC. Protein: CASSVGTSGSYNEQFF.

V gene TRBV30 combines with J gene TRBJ2-7; 9 bases match TRBD2. The CDR3 sequence is 15 residues long. CDR1 is GTSNPN and CDR2 is SVGIG in the germline V gene (reference sequence). Trimming at V came to 6 bases and at J to 1 base, leaving 10 bases not matched to a gene. CDR3 DNA sequence: TGTGCCTGCCTTCCGCGGGAGGGCCAGTCCTACGAGCAGTACTTC. It specifies CACLPREGQSYEQYF.

The chain couples TRBV27 to TRBJ2-7; no firm D call. CDR1 is MNHEY and CDR2 is SMNVEV in the germline V gene (reference sequence). Trimming pared 5 bases from V and 3 bases from J, leaving 11 bases between. The CDR3 is made up of 13 amino acids. CDR3 sequence reads: CASSPRNGYEQYF. DNA for the CDR3: TGTGCCAGCAGTCCACGAAATGGCTACGAGCAGTACTTC.

The CDR3 DNA reads TGTGCCAGCTCACCCAGGGTGGTGGGAGAGCAGTACTTC. This encodes CASSPRVVGEQYF. The chain joins TRBV18 to TRBJ2-7, with a possible D match to TRBD1 (5 bases). The CDR3 runs to 13 residues. V gave up 3 bases and J gave up 7 bases, with 13 bases separating them. The germline gives CDR1 KGHSH, CDR2 LQKENI.

The chain employs TRBV19 and TRBJ2-3; D may correspond to TRBD1 or TRBD2 (5 bases each). This CDR3 region has 13 residues. Trimming stripped 3 bases from V and 7 bases from J, with 11 bases between. Germline lookup yields CDR1 LNHDA and CDR2 SQIVND (reference sequence). The CDR3: CASSIGDRYTQYF. The CDR3, as DNA: TGTGCCAGTAGTATCGGGGACCGATATACGCAGTATTTT. The full variable domain, in which reference TRBV19 and TRBJ2-3 provide the parts outside the CDR3, is DGGITQSPKYLFRKEGQNVTLSCEQNLNHDAMYWYRQDPGQGLRLIYYSQIVNDFQKGDIAEGYSVSREKKESFPLTVTSAQKNPTAFYLCASSIGDRYTQYFGPGTRLTVL.

This chain connects TRBV7-9 to TRBJ1-2; perhaps TRBD1 as D (5 bases). CDR3 length: 15 residues. V was shortened by 4 bases and J by 4 bases, with 16 bases between the two germline ends. CDR1 and CDR2 from the germline V gene are SEHNR and FQNEAQ (reference sequence). CDR3 nucleotides: TGTGCCAGCAGCTACGGGACTCTGACCCTCTATGGCTACACCTTC. Its translation is CASSYGTLTLYGYTF.

The rearrangement uses TRBV19 and TRBJ2-1; no clear D gene. This CDR3 comprises 13 residues. V lost 9 bases, J lost 5 bases, and 14 bases lay in between. Germline V gene sequence: CDR1 LNHDA, CDR2 SQIVND (reference sequence). The CDR3 DNA reads TGTGCCAGGGCGACGCCCAGGCACAATGAGCAGTTCTTC. Translating gives CARATPRHNEQFF.

This clone was counted a single time. The chain joins TRBV7-9 to TRBJ2-7, with TRBD1 as a possible D gene (5 bases). V was cut by 5 bases and J by 6 bases, with 11 bases left in between. CDR1 and CDR2 from the germline V gene are SEHNR and FQNEAQ (reference sequence). This CDR3 spans 12 amino acids. CDR3 sequence: CASSQQGIEQYF. In DNA form, the CDR3 reads TGTGCCAGCAGCCAGCAGGGTATCGAGCAGTACTTC.

The J gene is TRBJ1-1, the V gene TRBV28; 7 bases agree with TRBD1. CDR1 is MDHEN, CDR2 SYDVKM, per germline. There are 14 residues in the CDR3. With 6 bases clipped from V and 4 bases from J, the junction kept 8 bases outside the gene matches. Here the CDR3 DNA reads TGTGCCAGCAGCGAATTCCAGGGGGGCACTGAAGCTTTCTTT. The encoded protein is CASSEFQGGTEAFF. Drawing the rest from reference TRBV28 and TRBJ1-1, the complete variable domain is DVKVTQSSRYLVKRTGEKVFLECVQDMDHENMFWYRQDPGLGLRLIYFSYDVKMKEKGDIPEGYSVSREKKERFSLILESASTNQTSMYLCASSEFQGGTEAFFGQGTRLTVV.

This clone was seen only once. CDR3 bases: TGTGCCACCAGCAGAGATTGGGGAACAGGGGTTGTAGGCAATCAGCCCCAGCATTTT. Protein product: CATSRDWGTGVVGNQPQHF. The J gene is TRBJ1-5, the V gene TRBV15; the match to TRBD1 covers 7 bases. Germline CDR1 is LNHNV and CDR2 is YYDKDF (reference sequence). The CDR3 contains 19 residues. With 0 bases clipped from V and 2 bases from J, the junction kept 13 bases outside the gene matches.

This clone was counted once. V and J are TRBV28 and TRBJ2-7, with 10 bases matching TRBD2. Germline V gives CDR1 MDHEN, CDR2 SYDVKM. V dropped 5 bases and J dropped 3; count of bases not matched to a gene: 7. The CDR3 totals 15 residues. CDR3 region: CASSGEREGLYEQYF. CDR3 nucleotides: TGTGCCAGCAGTGGTGAGCGGGAGGGCCTCTACGAGCAGTACTTC.

The chain uses TRBV5-6 and TRBJ2-5; D gene ambiguous. This CDR3 is built from 13 residues. The V and J ends lost 0 bases and 5 bases respectively, with 8 bases between them. From germline, CDR1 is SGHDT and CDR2 YYEEEE. For the CDR3, the DNA is TGTGCCAGCAGCTTGGGGAGAGCCGAGACCCAGTACTTC. Protein product: CASSLGRAETQYF.

The chain links TRBV30 to TRBJ2-3; D possibly matches TRBD1 or TRBD2 (5 bases each). The CDR3 runs 17 residues. Deletions cut 1 base from V and 0 bases from J, with 17 bases between. From germline, CDR1 is GTSNPN and CDR2 SVGIG (reference sequence). The CDR3, as DNA: TGTGCCTGGAGTGCTCCCTACGGGGACGCTAGCACAGATACGCAGTATTTT. This translates into CAWSAPYGDASTDTQYF.